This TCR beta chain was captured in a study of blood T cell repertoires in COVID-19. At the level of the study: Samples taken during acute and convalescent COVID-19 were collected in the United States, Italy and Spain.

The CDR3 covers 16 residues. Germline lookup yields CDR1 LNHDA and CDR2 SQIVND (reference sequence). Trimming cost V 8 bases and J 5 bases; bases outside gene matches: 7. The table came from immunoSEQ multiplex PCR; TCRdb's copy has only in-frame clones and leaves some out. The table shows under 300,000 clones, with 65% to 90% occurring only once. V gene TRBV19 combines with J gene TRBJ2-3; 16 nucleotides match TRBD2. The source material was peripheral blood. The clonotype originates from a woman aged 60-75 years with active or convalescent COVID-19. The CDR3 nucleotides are TGTGCCAGTCAGGGGACTAGCGGGGGGGCAAGAGATACGCAGTATTTT. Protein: CASQGTSGGARDTQYF.